The entry below gives a single T cell receptor (beta chain) sequence along with its context. Its specific antigen is unknown. No much larger clone exists at a distance of one base, and base qualities are not known. TCRbeta CDR3 regions were amplified from genomic DNA using the immunoSEQ Assay, a bias-controlled multiplex PCR. The original pipeline was this. The number of nucleated cells in each sample was estimated by amplification of reference gene primers within the assay. To quantify the absolute abundance of each unique TCRbeta CDR3 rearrangement, sequence reads were collapsed and filtered. For each sample, productive Simpson clonality was calculated as the square root of Simpson's diversity index over productive rearrangements. TCRdb's version of the immuneACCESS table is confined to in-frame rearrangements and falls short of the full clone set. An unresolved V gene accounts for under half of the shortfall where checked; the remainder is of unknown origin. The DNA gave D and trimming, while V, J and clone size come from that table. This sample lists more than 150,000 clones; roughly 78% were detected once. The top ten constitute under 3.5% of the sample.

Whole blood was collected in K2EDTA tubes by collaborating institutions according to the institutions' own protocols. For TCRbeta analysis, collaborators shipped samples as frozen whole blood, isolated PBMCs, or DNA extracted from either of those sample types. V is cut by 1 base and J by 10 bases, and the space between the germline ends is 8 bases. Taken from cysteine to phenylalanine, the CDR3 has 13 residues. Only the CDR3 region is kept as DNA, spanning 39 bases read in frame from base 1. The data originate from a study of blood T cell repertoires in COVID-19 (dated by TCRdb to the early 2020s). For context, the study as a whole: The collaborator samples originated in the United States, Italy and Spain and spanned the acute and convalescent phases of COVID-19. The material from the prospective study consisted of cDNA or gDNA derived from T cells, B-cell-depleted T cells, or PBMCs. Subjects who had been exposed to COVID-19, were actively infected with it, or had recovered from it provided the deeply sampled blood TCRbeta repertoires that made up the dataset. The repertoires were released in a freely available public database intended as a resource for research on the immune response to SARS-CoV-2. Samples were obtained from the ongoing ImmuneRACE study (first 160 participants) and from 950 to 1,500 subjects provided by 6 global collaborators. Sample metadata almost always included a de-identified subject ID, COVID-19 status, age in years and sex. HLA class I and class II types, where available, came from metadata supplied by the sample provider rather than from assay-based typing. Findings and caveats that apply to the study as a whole: How much clinical and demographic metadata was included differed by source and by participant, and the metadata was provided uncurated.

The chain employs TRBV12-3 or TRBV12-4 and TRBJ1-6; TRBD1 might be the D gene, on 6 matching bases. The receptor's source is a woman older than 75 with active or convalescent COVID-19. The sample comprised peripheral blood. The sequenced DNA: TGTGCCAGCAGTTTAGAGGGGGTGTCACCCCTCCACTTT. The resulting protein is CASSLEGVSPLHF.